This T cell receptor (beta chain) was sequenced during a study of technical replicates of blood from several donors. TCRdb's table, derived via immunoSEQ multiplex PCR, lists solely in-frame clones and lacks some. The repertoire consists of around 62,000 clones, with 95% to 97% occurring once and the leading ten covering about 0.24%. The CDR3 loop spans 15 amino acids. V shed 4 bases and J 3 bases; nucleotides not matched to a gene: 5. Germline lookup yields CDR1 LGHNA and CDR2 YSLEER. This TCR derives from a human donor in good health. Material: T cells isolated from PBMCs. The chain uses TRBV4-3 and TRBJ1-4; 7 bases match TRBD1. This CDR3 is CASSRQGAANEKLFF. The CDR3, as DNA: TGCGCCAGCAGCCGACAGGGAGCGGCTAATGAAAAACTGTTTTTT.